This T cell receptor (beta chain) is drawn from a study of cytotoxic CD8 clonotypes in ibrutinib-treated CLL. Overall study: Once treatment had gone on for a median of around 13 months, range 6 to 36, response samples were drawn.

Study-level findings and limits: Sample timing was unmatched between remission and later-progressing patients; lymph nodes unstudied. Increased clonality at ibrutinib response gave way to a return toward baseline at progression.

Trimming took off 5 bases at V and 7 bases at J, with 20 bases between the two ends. The CDR3 runs to 15 residues. Germline lookup yields CDR1 SGHVS and CDR2 FQNEAQ. This clone was seen a single time. The antigen is unknown. The table came from immunoSEQ multiplex PCR; TCRdb's copy has only in-frame clones and leaves some out. In the table there are some 290,000 clones, about 80% of which are singletons. V is TRBV7-8 and J is TRBJ1-1; no clear D gene. Sequenced here: PBMCs, sampled before ibrutinib treatment. The receptor was isolated from a human donor with chronic lymphocytic leukemia. The CDR3 DNA follows: TGTGCCAGCAGCCCTTTGAGGCAAGCTTGGAGTGAAGCTTTCTTT. Translated: CASSPLRQAWSEAFF.